In its sample, the clone carrying this TCR beta chain was seen a few times. The sample belongs to a study of identical twins. From the 5' RACE reads, TCRdb called clonotypes with MiXCR, one entry per CDR3 protein. The sample consists of 520,000 or so distinct CDR3 sequences, approximately 22% of them appearing once. These data also featured in a second study, about T cells expressing NK-cell markers.

The sequenced sample was CD4+ T cells sorted from blood. The sequence was collected from a woman aged 18 to 35 in good health.

Here the CDR3 DNA reads TGTGCCAGCAGTTTTCGGGCCGGGGAGCAGTACTTC. This gives the protein CASSFRAGEQYF. V usage is TRBV12-3 or TRBV12-4 and J usage is TRBJ2-7; D unclear. Trimming took off 3 bases at V and 7 bases at J, with 10 bases between the two ends. The CDR3 runs to 12 residues.